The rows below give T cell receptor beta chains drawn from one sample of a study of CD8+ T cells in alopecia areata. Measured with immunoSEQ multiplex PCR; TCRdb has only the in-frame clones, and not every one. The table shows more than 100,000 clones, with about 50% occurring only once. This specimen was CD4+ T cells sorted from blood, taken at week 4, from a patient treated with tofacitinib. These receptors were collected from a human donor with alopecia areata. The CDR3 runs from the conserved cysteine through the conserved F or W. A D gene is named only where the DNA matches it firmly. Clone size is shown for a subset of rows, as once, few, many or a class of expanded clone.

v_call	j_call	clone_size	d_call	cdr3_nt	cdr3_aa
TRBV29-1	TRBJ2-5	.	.	TGCATCGGAGGGGGCCAAGAGACCCAGTACTTC	CIGGGQETQYF
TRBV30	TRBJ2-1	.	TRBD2	TGTGCCTGGAGTCGGGGACTAGCGGGAGGCTACAATGAGCAGTTCTTC	CAWSRGLAGGYNEQFF
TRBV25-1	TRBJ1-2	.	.	TGTGCCAGCAGCCTCAGGGGCCAGGACTATGGCTACACCTTC	CASSLRGQDYGYTF
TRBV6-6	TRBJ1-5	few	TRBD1	TGTGCCAGCAGGACAGGGACTCAGCCCCAGCATTTT	CASRTGTQPQHF
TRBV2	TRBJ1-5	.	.	TGTGCCAGCAGAAGCTCAGGGTTTGGCAATCAGCCCCAGCATTTT	CASRSSGFGNQPQHF
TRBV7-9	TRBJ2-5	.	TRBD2	TGTGCCAGCAGCTCCTATAGCGGGAGTAGCTTTATGCAAGAGACCCAGTACTTC	CASSSYSGSSFMQETQYF
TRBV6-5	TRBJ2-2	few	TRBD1	TGTGCCAGCAGTGCGACAGGGGGCGACACCGGGGAGCTGTTTTTT	CASSATGGDTGELFF
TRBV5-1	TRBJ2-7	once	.	TGCGCCAGCAGCTATGGGGTGCGCTCCTACGAGCAGTACTTC	CASSYGVRSYEQYF
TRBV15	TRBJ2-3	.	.	TGTGCCACCAGCAGAGGATTTCAAACAGGGACTATAGCAGATACGCAGTATTTT	CATSRGFQTGTIADTQYF
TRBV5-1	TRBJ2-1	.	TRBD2	TGCGCCAGCAGCCCCGGACTAGCGGGAGGGATGTACAATGAGTTCTTC	CASSPGLAGGMYNEFF
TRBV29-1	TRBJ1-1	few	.	TGCAGCGTTACGAATGGGGGGGCCACTGAAGCTTTCTTT	CSVTNGGATEAFF
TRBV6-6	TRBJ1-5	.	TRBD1	TGTGCCAGCAGAACGACAGGGGGGGGACAGCCCCAGCATTTT	CASRTTGGGQPQHF
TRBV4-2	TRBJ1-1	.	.	TGTGCCAGCAGCCAAGATGTAGAGGTCGCTGAAGCTTTCTTT	CASSQDVEVAEAFF
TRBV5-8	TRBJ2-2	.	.	TGTGCCAGCAGCTTGGCCTGGGGGGCAGGGGAATTCACCGGGGAGCTGTTTTTT	CASSLAWGAGEFTGELFF
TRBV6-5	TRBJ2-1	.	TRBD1	TGTGCCAGCAGTCGAGACAGGGCACCCAGCAATGAGCAGTTCTTC	CASSRDRAPSNEQFF
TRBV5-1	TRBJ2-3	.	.	TGCGCCAGCAGCTCCTCACCCGGGTTCACAGATACGCAGTATTTT	CASSSSPGFTDTQYF
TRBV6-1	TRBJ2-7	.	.	TGTGCCAGCAGTGAATTTTCAGGGACCTACGAGCAGTACTTC	CASSEFSGTYEQYF
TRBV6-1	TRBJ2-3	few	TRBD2	TGTGCCAGCAGTGAAGTCCTAGCGGGAGGGCCCGTGGGAGATACGCAGTATTTT	CASSEVLAGGPVGDTQYF
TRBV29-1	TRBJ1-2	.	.	TGCAGCGTCGGATACGGGAGGACGGGCTACACCTTC	CSVGYGRTGYTF
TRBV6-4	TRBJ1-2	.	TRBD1	TGTGCCAGCAGTGACAGAACAGGGGATGGCTACACCTTC	CASSDRTGDGYTF
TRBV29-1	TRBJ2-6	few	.	TGCAGCGTTGAAGGTTCTGGGGCCAACGTCCTGACTTTC	CSVEGSGANVLTF
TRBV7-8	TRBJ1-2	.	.	TGTGCCAGCAGCCCACTTGTAGGTTATGGCTACACCTTC	CASSPLVGYGYTF
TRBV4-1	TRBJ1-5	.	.	TGCGCCAGCAGCCAAGAAGGGGGGAATCAGCCCCAGCATTTT	CASSQEGGNQPQHF
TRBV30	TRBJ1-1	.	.	TGTGCCTGGGGAAGGTTGGGCAGGCGATTGGGCACTGAAGCTTTCTTT	CAWGRLGRRLGTEAFF